This entry lists 19 T cell receptor beta chains sequenced from one sample in a study of Ad26.COV2.S vaccination and SARS-CoV-2 variants. As to treatment: some 20 received Ad26.COV2.S at low or high dose, single or two shots; roughly five received placebo; per-sample allocation not given. Collection of the samples took place on day 63 after the first injection of vaccine or placebo. Profiling relied on immunoSEQ multiplex PCR, and the TCRdb table lists in-frame clones only, not all of them. The sample carries about 330,000 clones, almost 90% recorded once. Sequenced here: peripheral blood, sampled in a trial of Ad26.COV2.S vaccine versus placebo. Receptors were obtained from a person between 18 and 59 years old who received the Ad26.COV2.S COVID-19 vaccine or a placebo.

The chain is built from TRBV7-2 and TRBJ1-2, with 7 bases aligning to TRBD1. In germline, CDR1 is SGHTA, CDR2 FQGNSA. The length of the CDR3 is 14 residues. J gave up 5 bases and V 5 bases, and 8 bases lay outside the gene matches. This CDR3 is CASSPSTGRYGYTF. CDR3 nucleotides: TGTGCCAGCAGCCCTTCGACAGGGAGATATGGCTACACCTTC.

This chain connects TRBV9 to TRBJ1-2; D is uncertain. CDR3 length: 15 residues. Germline V lookup: CDR1 SGDLS, CDR2 YYNGEE. V gave up 0 bases and J gave up 1 base, with 10 bases separating them. As DNA, the CDR3 is TGTGCCAGCAGCGTAGCTGCCTCAAATAACTATGGCTACACCTTC. This codes for CASSVAASNNYGYTF.

This clone appeared a single time. The chain links TRBV7-2 to TRBJ2-7, with 10 bases matching TRBD2. CDR3 length: 15 amino acids. V trimming: 5 bases; J trimming: 0 bases; junction bases outside the gene matches: 4. CDR1 is SGHTA, CDR2 FQGNSA, per germline. CDR3 sequence reads: CASSTSSGSSYEQYV. The CDR3 DNA sequence: TGTGCCAGCAGCACCTCTAGCGGGAGCTCCTACGAGCAGTACGTC.

This chain links TRBV11-3 with TRBJ2-1; TRBD2 matches at 9 bases. Germline V gene data show CDR1 as SGHNT and CDR2 as YENEEA. Trimming took 0 bases from V and 1 from J; bases not matched to a gene: 7. There are 18 residues in the CDR3. The CDR3 is CASSLEGGGASSYNEQFF. The CDR3 nucleotides read TGTGCCAGCAGCTTAGAGGGCGGGGGGGCCAGTTCCTACAATGAGCAGTTCTTC.

Turning to this clone: A much larger clone sits a single nucleotide away, making a read error possible. This CDR3 is also generated by other DNA sequences in the sample. This chain uses TRBV9 with TRBJ2-1, with 7 bases fitting TRBD1. V shed 4 bases, J shed 4 bases, and the junction held 8 bases outside the gene matches. The CDR3 spans 15 residues. Germline assignment: CDR1 SGDLS and CDR2 YYNGEE. This CDR3 is CASSSQGFAYNEQFF. The CDR3 nucleotides are TGTGCCAGCAGCTCACAGGGGTTTGCGTACAATGAGCAGTTCTTC.

This sequence joins TRBV30 and TRBJ2-1, with TRBD2 as a possible D gene (5 bases). This CDR3 is 14 amino acids long. V was trimmed by 2 bases and J by 0 bases, leaving 8 bases between them. The germline gives CDR1 GTSNPN, CDR2 SVGIG (reference sequence). CDR3 amino acids: CAWSPAVSYNEQFF. CDR3 DNA sequence: TGTGCCTGGAGTCCAGCGGTCTCCTACAATGAGCAGTTCTTC.

The rearrangement uses TRBV20-1 and TRBJ1-2, with D perhaps matching TRBD1 (5 bases). The V end lost 5 bases, the J end lost 8 bases, and 12 bases lay between the germline ends. Germline assignment: CDR1 DFQATT and CDR2 SNEGSKA (reference sequence). This CDR3 contains 11 residues. The CDR3 here is CSAPQGKGYTF. The DNA for the CDR3 is TGCAGTGCTCCTCAGGGTAAAGGCTACACCTTC.

This chain uses TRBV6-2 or TRBV6-3 with TRBJ2-5, with no clear D. Trimming took 4 bases from V and 3 from J, leaving 9 bases between them. The CDR3 loop spans 13 amino acids. CDR1 is MNHEY, CDR2 SVGEGT, per germline. The CDR3 loop is CASSFAEEETQYF. The CDR3 coding sequence is TGTGCCAGCAGTTTCGCGGAAGAAGAGACCCAGTACTTC.

This chain joins TRBV9 and TRBJ2-3; TRBD2 aligns across 7 bases. Trimming took 3 bases from V and 3 from J; bases not matched to a gene: 7. CDR1 and CDR2 from the germline V gene are SGDLS and YYNGEE. CDR3 length: 15 residues. The CDR3 DNA reads TGTGCCAGCAGCGCCCTGCAGCGGGGTACAGATACGCAGTATTTT. This sequence encodes CASSALQRGTDTQYF.

This clone was counted only a few times. This chain's CDR3 is CASSDFRPGAFINSPLHF. As DNA, the CDR3 is TGTGCCAGCAGTGATTTTCGGCCCGGGGCTTTTATTAATTCACCCCTCCACTTT. V and J are TRBV25-1 and TRBJ1-6; possibly TRBD1 for D (5 bases). Trimming took off 3 bases at V and 6 bases at J, with 21 bases between the two ends. This CDR3 spans 18 amino acids. The germline V gene has CDR1 MGHDK and CDR2 SYGVNS.

The chain has TRBV11-2 and TRBJ2-7; 12 nucleotides align to TRBD1. After removal of 5 bases from V and 5 bases from J, the junction contained 4 bases not matched to a gene. The CDR3 length is 14 residues. Germline V gene data show CDR1 as SGHAT and CDR2 as FQNNGV. In nucleotides, the CDR3 is TGTGCCAGCAGCCGGGGGACAGGGGGCCACGAGCAGTACTTC. It is translated as CASSRGTGGHEQYF.

The DNA for the CDR3 is TGTGCCAGCAGTTCTGGGACAGGGAATAATTCACCCCTCCACTTT. The encoded protein is CASSSGTGNNSPLHF. This sequence joins TRBV6-6 and TRBJ1-6; TRBD1 matches at 9 bases. CDR1 and CDR2 (germline): MNHNY, SVGAGI (reference sequence). V lost 4 bases to trimming and J lost 5 bases; unmatched junction nucleotides: 3. The CDR3 covers 15 residues.

V gene TRBV25-1 combines with J gene TRBJ1-1; D uncertain. This CDR3 is 13 amino acids long. From germline, CDR1 is MGHDK and CDR2 SYGVNS. V was shortened by 8 bases and J by 3 bases, with 13 bases between the two germline ends. In DNA form, the CDR3 reads TGTGCCAGCCGCAGTGATTGGGACACTGAAGCTTTCTTT. This gives the protein CASRSDWDTEAFF.

This sequence joins TRBV6-5 and TRBJ2-5; maybe TRBD2 (6 bases). Deletions cut 6 bases from V and 4 bases from J, with 15 bases between. CDR1 and CDR2 (germline): MNHEY, SVGAGI. The CDR3 contains 14 residues. CDR3 protein: CASSDGLNRETQYF. As DNA, the CDR3 is TGTGCCAGCAGCGACGGACTAAACAGAGAGACCCAGTACTTC.

This chain links TRBV29-1 with TRBJ2-1; TRBD2 aligns across 14 bases. The CDR3 runs 16 residues. Germline assignment: CDR1 SQVTM and CDR2 ANQGSEA. The V and J ends lost 8 bases and 8 bases, in that order; junction bases with no gene match: 14. The CDR3 sequence: CSPAWRGLAGGDEQFF. The CDR3 bases are TGCAGCCCCGCCTGGCGAGGACTAGCGGGAGGTGATGAGCAGTTCTTC.

This clone has more than one count but fewer than ten. The chain recombines TRBV28 with TRBJ2-7, with unresolved D. Looked up from germline, CDR1 is MDHEN and CDR2 is SYDVKM. Between the trimmed V and J ends, which lost 7 bases and 9 bases, there was a span of 13 bases. The CDR3 runs 11 residues. CDR3 DNA sequence: TGTGCCAGCACTGACCGGTTGCGGCAGTACTTC. Protein sequence: CASTDRLRQYF.

J is TRBJ1-3 and V is TRBV2, with no clear D. Per germline, CDR1 SNHLY and CDR2 FYNNEI. The CDR3 sequence is 12 residues long. V was cut by 5 bases and J by 0 bases, with 2 bases left in between. CDR3 bases: TGTGCCAGCAGTCTCTCTGGAAACACCATATATTTT. Amino acid sequence: CASSLSGNTIYF.

This chain joins TRBV5-8 and TRBJ1-1; unclear D gene. Trimming removed 3 bases from V and 4 bases from J, with 19 bases in between. Per germline, CDR1 SGHTS and CDR2 YDEGEE. The CDR3 totals 16 residues. The CDR3 loop is CASSSFGVVGTTEAFF. In DNA form, the CDR3 reads TGTGCCAGCAGCTCCTTTGGGGTTGTCGGAACCACTGAAGCTTTCTTT.

This chain links TRBV18 with TRBJ2-2; TRBD2 aligns across 11 bases. The V gene's germline CDR1 is KGHSH and CDR2 LQKENI. This CDR3 spans 17 amino acids. V was clipped by 3 bases and J by 4 bases; unmatched bases: 7. This CDR3 reads CASSPPLAGVGTGELFF. For the CDR3, the DNA is TGTGCCAGCTCACCCCCACTAGCGGGAGTTGGCACCGGGGAGCTGTTTTTT.